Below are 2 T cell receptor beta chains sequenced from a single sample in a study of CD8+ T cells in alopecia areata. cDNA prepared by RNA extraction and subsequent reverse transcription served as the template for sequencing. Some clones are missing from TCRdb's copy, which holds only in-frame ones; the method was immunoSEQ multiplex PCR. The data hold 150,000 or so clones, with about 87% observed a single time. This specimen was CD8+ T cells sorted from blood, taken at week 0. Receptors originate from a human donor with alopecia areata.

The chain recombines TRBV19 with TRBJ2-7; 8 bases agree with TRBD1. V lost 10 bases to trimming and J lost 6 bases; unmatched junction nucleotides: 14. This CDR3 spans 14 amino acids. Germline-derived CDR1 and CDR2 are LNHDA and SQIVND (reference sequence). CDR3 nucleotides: TGTGCCAATACACCGGACAGGGTAGCCGGCGAGCAGTACTTC. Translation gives CANTPDRVAGEQYF.

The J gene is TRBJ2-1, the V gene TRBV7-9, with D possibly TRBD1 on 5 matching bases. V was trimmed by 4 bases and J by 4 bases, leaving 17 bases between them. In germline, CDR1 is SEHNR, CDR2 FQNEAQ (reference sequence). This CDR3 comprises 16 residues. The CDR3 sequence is CASSSQLGASYNEQFF. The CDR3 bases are TGTGCCAGCAGCTCCCAATTAGGGGCTTCGTACAATGAGCAGTTCTTC.